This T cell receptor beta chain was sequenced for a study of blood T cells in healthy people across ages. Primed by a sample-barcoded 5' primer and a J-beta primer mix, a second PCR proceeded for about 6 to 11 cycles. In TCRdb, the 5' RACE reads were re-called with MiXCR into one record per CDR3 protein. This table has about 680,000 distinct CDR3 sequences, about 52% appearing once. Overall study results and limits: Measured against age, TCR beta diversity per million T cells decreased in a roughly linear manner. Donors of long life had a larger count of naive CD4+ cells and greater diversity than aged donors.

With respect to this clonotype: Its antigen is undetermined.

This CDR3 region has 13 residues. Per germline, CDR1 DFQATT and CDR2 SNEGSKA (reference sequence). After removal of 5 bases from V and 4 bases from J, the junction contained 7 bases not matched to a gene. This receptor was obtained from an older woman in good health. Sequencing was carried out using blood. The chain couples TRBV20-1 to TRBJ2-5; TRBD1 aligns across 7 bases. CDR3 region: CSAGTGVVETQYF. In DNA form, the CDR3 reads TGCAGTGCTGGAACAGGGGTGGTAGAGACCCAGTACTTC.